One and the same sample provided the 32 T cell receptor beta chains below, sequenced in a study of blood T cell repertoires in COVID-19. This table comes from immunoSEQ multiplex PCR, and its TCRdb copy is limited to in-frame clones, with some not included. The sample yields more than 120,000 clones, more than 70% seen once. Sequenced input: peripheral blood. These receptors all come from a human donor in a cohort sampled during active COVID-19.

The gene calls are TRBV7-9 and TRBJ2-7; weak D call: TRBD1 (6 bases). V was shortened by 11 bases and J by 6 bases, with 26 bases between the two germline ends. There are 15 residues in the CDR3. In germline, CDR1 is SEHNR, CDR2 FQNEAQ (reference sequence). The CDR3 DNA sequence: TGTGCCGGATCCCTAATAGGGGGTTCTTGGGGCGAGCAGTACTTC. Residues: CAGSLIGGSWGEQYF.

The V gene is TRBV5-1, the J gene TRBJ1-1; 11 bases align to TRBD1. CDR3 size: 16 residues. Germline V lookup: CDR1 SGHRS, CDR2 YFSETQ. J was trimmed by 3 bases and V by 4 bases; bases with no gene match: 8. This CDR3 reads CASSPGQGAGDTEAFF. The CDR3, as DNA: TGCGCCAGCAGCCCTGGACAGGGGGCCGGGGACACTGAAGCTTTCTTT.

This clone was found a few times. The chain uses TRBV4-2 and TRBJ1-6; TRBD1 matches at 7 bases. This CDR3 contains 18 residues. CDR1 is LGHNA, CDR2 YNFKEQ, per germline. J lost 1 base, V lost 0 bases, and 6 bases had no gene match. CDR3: CASSQEETGRSYNSPLHF. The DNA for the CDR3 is TGTGCCAGCAGCCAAGAGGAGACAGGGAGGTCCTATAATTCACCCCTCCACTTT.

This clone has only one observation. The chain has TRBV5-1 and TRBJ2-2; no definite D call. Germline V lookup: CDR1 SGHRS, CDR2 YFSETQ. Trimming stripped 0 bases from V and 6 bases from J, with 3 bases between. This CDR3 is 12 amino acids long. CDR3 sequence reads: CASSLVAGELFF. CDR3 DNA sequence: TGCGCCAGCAGCTTGGTCGCCGGGGAGCTGTTTTTT.

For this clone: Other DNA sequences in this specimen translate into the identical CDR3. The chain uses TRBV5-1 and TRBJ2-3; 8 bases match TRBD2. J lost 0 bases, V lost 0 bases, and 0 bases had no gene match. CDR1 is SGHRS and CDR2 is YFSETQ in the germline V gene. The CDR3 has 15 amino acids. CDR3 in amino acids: CASSLGGGSTDTQYF. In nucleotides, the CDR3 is TGCGCCAGCAGCTTGGGCGGGGGGAGCACAGATACGCAGTATTTT. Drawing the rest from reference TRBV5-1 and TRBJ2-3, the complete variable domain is KAGVTQTPRYLIKTRGQQVTLSCSPISGHRSVSWYQQTPGQGLQFLFEYFSETQRNKGNFPGRFSGRQFSNSRSEMNVSTLELGDSALYLCASSLGGGSTDTQYFGPGTRLTVL.

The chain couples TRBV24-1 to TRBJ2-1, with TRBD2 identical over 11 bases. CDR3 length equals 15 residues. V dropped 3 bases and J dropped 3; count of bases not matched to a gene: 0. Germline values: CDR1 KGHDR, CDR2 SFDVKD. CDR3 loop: CATSDGTSGYNEQFF. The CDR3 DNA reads TGTGCCACCAGTGATGGGACTAGCGGCTACAATGAGCAGTTCTTC.

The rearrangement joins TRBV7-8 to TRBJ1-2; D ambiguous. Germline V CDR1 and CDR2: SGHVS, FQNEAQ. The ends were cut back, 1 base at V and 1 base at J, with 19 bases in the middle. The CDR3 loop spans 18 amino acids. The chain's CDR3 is CASSLEASGESINYGYTF. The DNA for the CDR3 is TGTGCCAGCAGCTTAGAGGCCAGCGGGGAGAGCATTAACTATGGCTACACCTTC.

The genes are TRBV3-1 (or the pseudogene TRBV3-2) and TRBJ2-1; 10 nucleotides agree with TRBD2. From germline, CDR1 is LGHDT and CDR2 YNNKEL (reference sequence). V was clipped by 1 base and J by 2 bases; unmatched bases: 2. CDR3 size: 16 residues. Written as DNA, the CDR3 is TGTGCCAGCAGCCAAGCTAGCGGGGGTCCCTACAATGAGCAGTTCTTC. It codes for CASSQASGGPYNEQFF.

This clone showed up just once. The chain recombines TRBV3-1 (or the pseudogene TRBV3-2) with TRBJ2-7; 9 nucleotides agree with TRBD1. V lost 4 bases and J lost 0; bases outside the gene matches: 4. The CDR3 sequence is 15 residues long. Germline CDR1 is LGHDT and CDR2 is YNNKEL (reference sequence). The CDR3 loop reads CASSRDRGSSYEQYF. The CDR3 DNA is TGTGCCAGCAGCCGCGACAGGGGGAGCTCCTACGAGCAGTACTTC.

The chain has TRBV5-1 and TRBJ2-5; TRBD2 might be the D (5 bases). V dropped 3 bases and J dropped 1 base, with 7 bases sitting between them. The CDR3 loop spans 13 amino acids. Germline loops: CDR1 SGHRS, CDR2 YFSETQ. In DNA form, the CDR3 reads TGCGCCAGCAGCTGGGGAGTCCAAGAGACCCAGTACTTC. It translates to CASSWGVQETQYF.

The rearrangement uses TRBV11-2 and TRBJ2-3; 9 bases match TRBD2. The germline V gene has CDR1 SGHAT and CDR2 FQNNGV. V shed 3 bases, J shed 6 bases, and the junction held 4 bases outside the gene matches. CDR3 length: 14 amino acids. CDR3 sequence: CASSFAGGQDTQYF. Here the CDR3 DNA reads TGTGCCAGCAGCTTTGCGGGGGGGCAGGATACGCAGTATTTT.

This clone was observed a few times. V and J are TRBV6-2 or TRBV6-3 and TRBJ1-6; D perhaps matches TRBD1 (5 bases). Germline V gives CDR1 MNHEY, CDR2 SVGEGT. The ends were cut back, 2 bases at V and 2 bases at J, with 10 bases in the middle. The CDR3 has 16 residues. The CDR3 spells CASSYGGTTYNSPLHF. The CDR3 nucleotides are TGTGCCAGCAGTTACGGGGGGACGACCTATAATTCACCCCTCCACTTT.

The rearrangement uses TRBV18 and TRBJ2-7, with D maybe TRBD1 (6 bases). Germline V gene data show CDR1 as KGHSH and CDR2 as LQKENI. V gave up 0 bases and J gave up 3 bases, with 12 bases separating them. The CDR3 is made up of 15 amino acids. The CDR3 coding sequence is TGTGCCAGCTCACCACCATGGGACAACCACTACGAGCAGTACTTC. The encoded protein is CASSPPWDNHYEQYF.

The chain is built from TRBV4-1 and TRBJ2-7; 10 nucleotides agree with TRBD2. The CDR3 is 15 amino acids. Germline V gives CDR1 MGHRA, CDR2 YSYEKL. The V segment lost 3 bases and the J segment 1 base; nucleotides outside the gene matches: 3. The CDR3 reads CASSQLAGESYEQYF. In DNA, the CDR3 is TGCGCCAGCAGCCAGCTAGCGGGGGAATCCTACGAGCAGTACTTC.

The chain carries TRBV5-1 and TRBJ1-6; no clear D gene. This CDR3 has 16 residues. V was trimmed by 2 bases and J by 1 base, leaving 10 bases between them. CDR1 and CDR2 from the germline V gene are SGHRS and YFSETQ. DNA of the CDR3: TGCGCCAGCAGCTTTTTCGGGAGGTCCTATAATTCACCCCTCCACTTT. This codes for CASSFFGRSYNSPLHF.

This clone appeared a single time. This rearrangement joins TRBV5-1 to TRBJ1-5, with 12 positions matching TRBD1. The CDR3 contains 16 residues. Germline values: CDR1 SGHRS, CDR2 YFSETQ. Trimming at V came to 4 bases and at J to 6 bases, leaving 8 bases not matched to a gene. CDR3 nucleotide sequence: TGCGCCAGCAGCCCGGCCGGGACAGGGGGCGGTCAGCCCCAGCATTTT. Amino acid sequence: CASSPAGTGGGQPQHF.

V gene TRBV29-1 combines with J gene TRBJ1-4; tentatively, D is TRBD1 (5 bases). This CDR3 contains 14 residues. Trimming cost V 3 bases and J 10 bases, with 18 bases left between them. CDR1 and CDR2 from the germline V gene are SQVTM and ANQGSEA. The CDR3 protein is CSVDTGEGLGKLFF. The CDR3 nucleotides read TGCAGCGTTGATACGGGGGAGGGCCTGGGAAAACTGTTTTTT. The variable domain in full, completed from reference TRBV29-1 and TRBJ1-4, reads SAVISQKPSRDICQRGTSLTIQCQVDSQVTMMFWYRQQPGQSLTLIATANQGSEATYESGFVIDKFPISRPNLTFSTLTVSNMSPEDSSIYLCSVDTGEGLGKLFFGSGTQLSVL.

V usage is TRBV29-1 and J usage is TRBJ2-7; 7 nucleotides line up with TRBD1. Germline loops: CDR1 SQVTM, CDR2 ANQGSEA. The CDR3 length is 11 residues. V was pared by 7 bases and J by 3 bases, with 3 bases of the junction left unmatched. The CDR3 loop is CSGRDSYEQYF. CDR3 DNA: TGCAGCGGCCGGGACAGCTACGAGCAGTACTTC.

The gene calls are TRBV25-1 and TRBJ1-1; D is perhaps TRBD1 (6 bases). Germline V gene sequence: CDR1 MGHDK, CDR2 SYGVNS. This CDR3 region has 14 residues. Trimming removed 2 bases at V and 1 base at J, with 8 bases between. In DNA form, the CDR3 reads TGTGCCAGCAGTGAAAACAGGGAGAACACTGAAGCTTTCTTT. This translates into CASSENRENTEAFF.

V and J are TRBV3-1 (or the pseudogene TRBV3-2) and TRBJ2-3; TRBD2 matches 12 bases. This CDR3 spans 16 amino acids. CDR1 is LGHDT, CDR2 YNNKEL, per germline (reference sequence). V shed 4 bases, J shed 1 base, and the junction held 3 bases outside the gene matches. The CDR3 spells CASSPSSGGGTDTQYF. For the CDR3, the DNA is TGTGCCAGCAGCCCATCTAGCGGGGGGGGCACAGATACGCAGTATTTT.

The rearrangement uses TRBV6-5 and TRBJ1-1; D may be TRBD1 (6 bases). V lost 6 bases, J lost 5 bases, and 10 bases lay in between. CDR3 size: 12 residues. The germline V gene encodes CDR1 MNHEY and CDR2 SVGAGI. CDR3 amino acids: CASRQGRTEAFF. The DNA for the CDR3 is TGTGCCAGCAGACAGGGACGTACTGAAGCTTTCTTT.

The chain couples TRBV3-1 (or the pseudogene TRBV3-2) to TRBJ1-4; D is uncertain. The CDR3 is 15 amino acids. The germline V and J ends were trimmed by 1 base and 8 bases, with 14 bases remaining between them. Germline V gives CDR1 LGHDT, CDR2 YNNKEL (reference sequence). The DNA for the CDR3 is TGTGCCAGCAGCCAAGCAGCCCTCCTCGGGGAAAAACTGTTTTTT. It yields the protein CASSQAALLGEKLFF.

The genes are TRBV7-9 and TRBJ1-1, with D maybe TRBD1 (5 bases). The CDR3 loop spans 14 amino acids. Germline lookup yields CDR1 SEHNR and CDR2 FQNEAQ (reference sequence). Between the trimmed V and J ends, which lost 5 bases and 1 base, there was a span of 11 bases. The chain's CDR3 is CASSSTQGNTEAFF. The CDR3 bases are TGTGCCAGCAGCAGTACCCAGGGGAACACTGAAGCTTTCTTT.

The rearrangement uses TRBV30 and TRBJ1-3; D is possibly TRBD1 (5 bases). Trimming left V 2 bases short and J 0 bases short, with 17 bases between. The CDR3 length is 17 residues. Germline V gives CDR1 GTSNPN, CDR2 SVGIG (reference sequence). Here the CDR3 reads CAWSPGSPSSSGNTIYF. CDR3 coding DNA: TGTGCCTGGAGTCCAGGGTCCCCCTCTTCCTCTGGAAACACCATATATTTT.

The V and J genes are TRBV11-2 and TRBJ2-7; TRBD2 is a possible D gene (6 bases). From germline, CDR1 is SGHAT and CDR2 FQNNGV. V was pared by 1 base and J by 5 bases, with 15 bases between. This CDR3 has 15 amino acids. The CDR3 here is CASSLGAGWTNEQYF. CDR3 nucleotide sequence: TGTGCCAGCAGCTTAGGGGCAGGGTGGACTAACGAGCAGTACTTC.

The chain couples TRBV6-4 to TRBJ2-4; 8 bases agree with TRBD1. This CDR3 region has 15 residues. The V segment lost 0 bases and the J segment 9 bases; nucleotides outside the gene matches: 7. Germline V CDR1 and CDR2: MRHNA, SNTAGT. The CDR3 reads CASSDSTDRGSIQYF. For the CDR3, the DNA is TGTGCCAGCAGTGACTCGACAGACAGGGGAAGCATTCAGTACTTC.

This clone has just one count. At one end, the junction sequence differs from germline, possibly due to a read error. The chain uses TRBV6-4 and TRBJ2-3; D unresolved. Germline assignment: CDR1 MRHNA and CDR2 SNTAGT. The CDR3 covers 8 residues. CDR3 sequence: CCTDTQYF. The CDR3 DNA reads TGCTGCACAGATACGCAGTATTTT.

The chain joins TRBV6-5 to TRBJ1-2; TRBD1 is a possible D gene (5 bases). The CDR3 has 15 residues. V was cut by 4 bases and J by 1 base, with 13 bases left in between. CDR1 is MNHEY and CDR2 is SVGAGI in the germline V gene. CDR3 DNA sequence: TGTGCCAGCAGTTTAGGGGCGAAGAGTAACTATGGCTACACCTTC. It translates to CASSLGAKSNYGYTF.

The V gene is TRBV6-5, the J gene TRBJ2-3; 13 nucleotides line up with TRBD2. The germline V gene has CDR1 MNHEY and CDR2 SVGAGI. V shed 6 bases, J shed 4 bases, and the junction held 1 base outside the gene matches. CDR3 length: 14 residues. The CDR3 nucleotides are TGTGCCAGCAGAGGGACTAGCGGGGCAGATACGCAGTATTTT. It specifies CASRGTSGADTQYF.

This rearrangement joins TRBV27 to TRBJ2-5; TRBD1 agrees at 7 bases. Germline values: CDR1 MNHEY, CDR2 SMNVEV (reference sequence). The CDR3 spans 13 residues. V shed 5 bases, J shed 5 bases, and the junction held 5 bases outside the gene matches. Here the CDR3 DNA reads TGTGCCAGCAGTCGACAGGGTACCGAGACCCAGTACTTC. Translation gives CASSRQGTETQYF.

CDR3 region: CASSLELTGRETQYF. CDR3 in DNA: TGTGCCAGCAGCTTAGAGTTGACAGGCAGGGAGACCCAGTACTTC. The V call is TRBV7-2, the J call TRBJ2-5, with D maybe TRBD1 (6 bases). Trimming pared 1 base from V and 5 bases from J, leaving 14 bases between. Germline V gene lookup returns CDR1 SGHTA and CDR2 FQGNSA. The CDR3 contains 15 residues. The variable domain in full, completed from reference TRBV7-2 and TRBJ2-5, reads GAGVSQSPSNKVTEKGKDVELRCDPISGHTALYWYRQSLGQGLEFLIYFQGNSAPDKSGLPSDRFSAERTGGSVSTLTIQRTQQEDSAVYLCASSLELTGRETQYFGPGTRLLVL.

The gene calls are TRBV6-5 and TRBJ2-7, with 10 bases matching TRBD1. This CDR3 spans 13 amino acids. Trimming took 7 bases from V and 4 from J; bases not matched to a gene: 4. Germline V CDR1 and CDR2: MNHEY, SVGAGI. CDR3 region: CASKPGQGYEQYF. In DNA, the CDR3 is TGTGCCAGCAAGCCGGGACAGGGGTACGAGCAGTACTTC.